This T cell receptor (beta chain) was obtained from a study of blood T cell repertoires in COVID-19. The J segment lost 3 bases and the V segment lost 5 bases, leaving 10 bases of the junction unmatched. CDR1 and CDR2 from the germline V gene are SGHAT and FQNNGV. CDR3 size: 16 residues. Original processing methods: Amplifying reference gene primers gave estimates of nucleated cell counts. Sequencing was performed with immunoSEQ multiplex PCR; in TCRdb, only in-frame clones are kept and a portion is missing. That table supplies the V and J calls and clone size; D and trimming were determined from the DNA. The profile shows around 620,000 clones, about 90% of them singletons.

The TCR comes from a woman in her late teens or twenties with acute or convalescent COVID-19. Input material: peripheral blood. This chain uses TRBV11-2 with TRBJ2-7; 10 bases fit TRBD1. This chain's CDR3 is CASSKGGQGPIYEQYF. The CDR3 DNA reads TGTGCCAGCAGCAAAGGGGGACAGGGGCCCATCTACGAGCAGTACTTC.